The 21 T cell receptor beta chains reported below all come from one sample, sequenced in a study of cytomegalovirus exposure and HLA in healthy donors. The PCR contained 60 Vbeta and 13 Jbeta primers. Measured with immunoSEQ multiplex PCR; TCRdb has only the in-frame clones, and not every one. This table holds about 77,000 clones, approximately 78% found once. Sequencing was done on a sample of PBMCs. The source is a man between 40 and 49 years old in good health and CMV-seronegative.

This clone appeared a few times. The chain employs TRBV4-2 and TRBJ2-3, with TRBD2 matching over 7 bases. V lost 3 bases, J lost 2 bases, and 2 bases stayed unmatched. CDR1 LGHNA and CDR2 YNFKEQ come from the germline V gene. This CDR3 has 14 amino acids. CDR3 sequence: CASSQRGTTDTQYF. Here the CDR3 DNA reads TGTGCCAGCAGCCAGCGGGGGACCACAGATACGCAGTATTTT.

This rearrangement joins TRBV7-6 to TRBJ2-3; 7 bases map to TRBD1. CDR1 and CDR2 from the germline V gene are SGHVS and FNYEAQ. The trim removed 3 bases at V and 3 bases at J, leaving 9 bases unmatched. The length of the CDR3 is 16 residues. The CDR3 reads CASSFVNRTGTDTQYF. Written as DNA, the CDR3 is TGTGCCAGCAGCTTTGTCAACCGGACAGGAACAGATACGCAGTATTTT. Together with reference TRBV7-6 and TRBJ2-3, the CDR3 gives the full variable domain: GAGVSQSPRYKVTKRGQDVALRCDPISGHVSLYWYRQALGQGPEFLTYFNYEAQQDKSGLPNDRFSAERPEGSISTLTIQRTEQRDSAMYRCASSFVNRTGTDTQYFGPGTRLTVL.

The chain joins TRBV10-3 to TRBJ1-5, with a tentative D call TRBD1 (5 bases). V was clipped by 3 bases and J by 6 bases, with 18 bases between them. CDR3 length equals 16 residues. In germline, CDR1 is ENHRY, CDR2 SYGVKD. Written as DNA, the CDR3 is TGTGCCATCAGTGAAACGGGAGGGGCAAGTTTTCAGCCCCAGCATTTT. Its protein product is CAISETGGASFQPQHF.

The chain joins TRBV11-2 to TRBJ1-6, with 7 bases lining up with TRBD1. Trimming at V came to 1 base and at J to 3 bases, leaving 3 bases not matched to a gene. CDR1 is SGHAT, CDR2 FQNNGV, per germline. This CDR3 contains 16 residues. CDR3 loop: CASSLGGTVYNSPLHF. The CDR3 nucleotides read TGTGCCAGCAGCTTAGGGGGGACAGTCTATAATTCACCCCTCCACTTT. Variable domain in full (rest from reference TRBV11-2 and TRBJ1-6): EAGVAQSPRYKIIEKRQSVAFWCNPISGHATLYWYQQILGQGPKLLIQFQNNGVVDDSQLPKDRFSAERLKGVDSTLKIQPAKLEDSAVYLCASSLGGTVYNSPLHFGNGTRLTVT.

The rearrangement uses TRBV7-2 and TRBJ2-5; possibly TRBD2 for D (7 bases). The V gene lost 1 base and the J gene lost 5 bases, with 17 bases spanning the gap. CDR1 and CDR2 (germline): SGHTA, FQGNSA. The CDR3 totals 16 residues. CDR3 region: CASSLVAGAPGETQYF. CDR3 in DNA: TGTGCCAGCAGCTTAGTGGCGGGGGCGCCCGGGGAGACCCAGTACTTC.

This clone was counted only a few times. V and J are TRBV5-8 and TRBJ2-3; no clear D gene. V gave up 0 bases and J gave up 1 base, with 9 bases separating them. This CDR3 spans 15 amino acids. Germline V gene sequence: CDR1 SGHTS, CDR2 YDEGEE. CDR3 nucleotides: TGTGCCAGCAGCTTGGTTCCTAGACGCACAGATACGCAGTATTTT. Translating it yields CASSLVPRRTDTQYF.

The V and J genes are TRBV29-1 and TRBJ2-5, with 8 bases fitting TRBD1. CDR1 SQVTM and CDR2 ANQGSEA come from the germline V gene. CDR3 length equals 12 residues. The V and J ends lost 6 bases and 5 bases, in that order; junction bases with no gene match: 5. CDR3 sequence reads: CSVLAGGETQYF. As DNA, the CDR3 is TGCAGCGTGTTAGCAGGGGGCGAGACCCAGTACTTC.

The CDR3 loop is CASSSAGYNYGYTF. The CDR3 DNA sequence: TGTGCCAGCAGCTCGGCAGGGTATAACTATGGCTACACCTTC. The chain recombines TRBV11-2 with TRBJ1-2; D might be TRBD1 (5 bases). V dropped 4 bases and J dropped 1 base, with 10 bases sitting between them. Per the germline V gene, CDR1 is SGHAT and CDR2 is FQNNGV. The CDR3 runs 14 residues.

This chain links TRBV7-8 with TRBJ2-5; 10 nucleotides match TRBD1. The end of the DNA is better explained by TRBJ2-7, so the J call may be wrong. The length of the CDR3 is 16 residues. Germline V gene sequence: CDR1 SGHVS, CDR2 FQNEAQ. The CDR3 bases are TGTGCCAGCAGCTTAGCCGGGACAGGGGCCTTCGACGAGCAGTACTTC. Translating gives CASSLAGTGAFDEQYF.

With regard to this clone: At one end the junction does not follow the germline gene, possibly because of a read error. This chain connects TRBV2 to TRBJ1-2; 11 bases match TRBD1. The CDR3 runs 14 residues. CDR1 is SNHLY and CDR2 is FYNNEI in the germline V gene. The CDR3 loop reads CASSARTGGALTPF. CDR3 nucleotide sequence: TGTGCCAGCAGTGCCCGGACAGGGGGCGCGTTAACCCCCTTC. Drawing the rest from reference TRBV2 and TRBJ1-2, the complete variable domain is EPEVTQTPSHQVTQMGQEVILRCVPISNHLYFYWYRQILGQKVEFLVSFYNNEISEKSEIFDDQFSVERPDGSNFTLKIRSTKLEDSAMYFCASSARTGGALTPFGSGTRLTVV.

The rearrangement links TRBV5-1 to TRBJ2-2, with D possibly being TRBD1 (6 bases). This CDR3 is built from 14 residues. The V gene's germline CDR1 is SGHRS and CDR2 YFSETQ. The germline V and J ends were trimmed by 5 bases and 4 bases, with 12 bases remaining between them. For the CDR3, the DNA is TGCGCCAGCAGAGTACAGGGAAGCACCGGGGAGCTGTTTTTT. As protein: CASRVQGSTGELFF.

The J gene is TRBJ1-1, the V gene TRBV12-5; D is perhaps TRBD1 (5 bases). CDR3 length equals 14 residues. Germline CDR1 is LGHNT and CDR2 is FRNRAP. V lost 1 base, J lost 3 bases, and 9 bases lay in between. This CDR3 reads CASGLGTPHTEAFF. Written as DNA, the CDR3 is TGTGCTAGTGGTTTGGGGACACCTCACACTGAAGCTTTCTTT. Drawing the rest from reference TRBV12-5 and TRBJ1-1, the complete variable domain is DARVTQTPRHKVTEMGQEVTMRCQPILGHNTVFWYRQTMMQGLELLAYFRNRAPLDDSGMPKDRFSAEMPDATLATLKIQPSEPRDSAVYFCASGLGTPHTEAFFGQGTRLTVV.

The chain carries TRBV5-1 and TRBJ1-6, with D tentatively TRBD1 (5 bases). The CDR3 consists of 15 residues. Germline CDR1 is SGHRS and CDR2 is YFSETQ. With 0 bases removed from V and 9 bases from J, the gap between germline ends came to 13 bases. The CDR3 DNA follows: TGCGCCAGCAGCTTGGCAGGGCGTCTGGGTTCACCCCTCCACTTT. Amino acid sequence: CASSLAGRLGSPLHF.

V and J are TRBV19 and TRBJ2-7; perhaps TRBD2 as D (5 bases). Germline V gene data show CDR1 as LNHDA and CDR2 as SQIVND (reference sequence). This CDR3 is 14 amino acids long. V lost 4 bases to trimming and J lost 5 bases, with 15 bases between them. The CDR3 sequence is CASSTGTLGNEQYF. CDR3 DNA: TGTGCCAGTAGTACGGGAACGCTGGGGAACGAGCAGTACTTC.

V is TRBV5-6 and J is TRBJ2-2, with TRBD1 identical over 8 bases. The CDR3 loop spans 16 amino acids. V gave up 5 bases and J gave up 2 bases; unmatched junction bases: 8. CDR1 is SGHDT, CDR2 YYEEEE, per germline. The DNA for the CDR3 is TGTGCCAGCAGGCCCAGGGGGCATAAAAACACCGGGGAGCTGTTTTTT. This gives the protein CASRPRGHKNTGELFF.

V usage is TRBV5-1 and J usage is TRBJ2-3; tentative D call: TRBD1 (6 bases). The V gene lost 5 bases and the J gene lost 4 bases, with 14 bases spanning the gap. The germline V gene has CDR1 SGHRS and CDR2 YFSETQ. The CDR3 length is 14 residues. The CDR3 sequence: CASREARGSDTQYF. As DNA, the CDR3 is TGCGCCAGCAGAGAGGCCAGGGGCTCAGATACGCAGTATTTT. The complete variable domain, with remaining parts taken from reference TRBV5-1 and TRBJ2-3, reads KAGVTQTPRYLIKTRGQQVTLSCSPISGHRSVSWYQQTPGQGLQFLFEYFSETQRNKGNFPGRFSGRQFSNSRSEMNVSTLELGDSALYLCASREARGSDTQYFGPGTRLTVL.

The rearrangement links TRBV4-1 to TRBJ2-4, with D tentatively TRBD2 (6 bases). Trimming pared 6 bases from V and 8 bases from J, leaving 17 bases between. CDR1 MGHRA and CDR2 YSYEKL come from the germline V gene. The CDR3 runs to 14 residues. In DNA, the CDR3 is TGCGCCAGCAGGCTAGTAGCGGAGCGGGACATTCAGTACTTC. Translating gives CASRLVAERDIQYF.

The CDR3 loop is CAGRGQHYEQYF. The CDR3 coding sequence is TGTGCCGGCCGGGGACAGCACTACGAGCAGTACTTC. V is TRBV30 and J is TRBJ2-7, with 7 bases that match TRBD1. Germline loops: CDR1 GTSNPN, CDR2 SVGIG (reference sequence). The CDR3 sequence is 12 residues long. With 8 bases clipped from V and 3 bases from J, the junction kept 7 bases outside the gene matches.

The chain carries TRBV28 and TRBJ1-5; D gene uncertain. Trimming removed 1 base at V and 0 bases at J, with 13 bases between. The germline CDR1 and CDR2 sequences are MDHEN and SYDVKM. There are 17 residues in the CDR3. Here the CDR3 reads CASSLLAAQYSNQPQHF. In DNA, the CDR3 is TGTGCCAGCAGTTTATTGGCGGCCCAATATAGCAATCAGCCCCAGCATTTT.

The chain employs TRBV2 and TRBJ2-2, with a weak D call TRBD1 (5 bases). This CDR3 is built from 17 residues. CDR1 is SNHLY, CDR2 FYNNEI, per germline. V was trimmed by 4 bases and J by 1 base, leaving 16 bases between them. The CDR3 region has the DNA TGTGCCAGCAGTGGCGCAGGGCAGTGGCTGAACACCGGGGAGCTGTTTTTT. Amino acids: CASSGAGQWLNTGELFF.

The rearrangement links TRBV5-1 to TRBJ1-5, with 11 bases fitting TRBD1. The CDR3 has 14 residues. Germline CDR1 reads SGHRS; CDR2 reads YFSETQ. V shed 4 bases and J 6 bases; nucleotides not matched to a gene: 3. The chain's CDR3 is CASSTGQGVQPQHF. In DNA, the CDR3 is TGCGCCAGCAGCACGGGACAGGGGGTTCAGCCCCAGCATTTT.